The 9 T cell receptor beta chains given below trace back to one sample, sequenced in a study of chronic HIV infection and antiretroviral therapy. TCRdb ran MiXCR on the 5' RACE reads and lists one entry per CDR3 protein. The table records roughly 50,000 distinct CDR3 sequences, about a fifth of them present only once. Sequenced: peripheral blood. The receptor source for this set is an adult who had HIV and had not received antiretroviral therapy, or was an uninfected healthy control (not recorded which).

The chain uses TRBV6-1 and TRBJ2-7; 8 bases map to TRBD1. Trimming cost V 2 bases and J 5 bases; bases outside gene matches: 17. The CDR3 sequence is 18 residues long. Germline V gene lookup returns CDR1 MNHNS and CDR2 SASEGT. CDR3 DNA sequence: TGTGCCAGCAGTGAACTCGTAACAGGGGGAGCAAGGGTGGACGAGCAGTACTTC. Its translation is CASSELVTGGARVDEQYF.

The J gene is TRBJ1-4, the V gene TRBV28, with 9 bases aligning to TRBD1. Per germline, CDR1 MDHEN and CDR2 SYDVKM. J gave up 5 bases and V 5 bases, and 9 bases lay outside the gene matches. CDR3 length equals 16 residues. CDR3 in DNA: TGTGCCAGCAGTCTGGACAGGGGAGGGCAAAATGAAAAACTGTTTTTT. This encodes CASSLDRGGQNEKLFF.

This clonotype appeared a few times. The CDR3 loop is CAISEVRDTEAFF. CDR3 in DNA: TGTGCCATCAGTGAAGTCAGGGACACTGAAGCTTTCTTT. V gene TRBV10-3 combines with J gene TRBJ1-1; a possible D gene is TRBD1 (5 bases). Trimming removed 3 bases from V and 3 bases from J, with 8 bases in between. This CDR3 contains 13 residues. The V gene's germline CDR1 is ENHRY and CDR2 SYGVKD.

The chain couples TRBV7-9 to TRBJ2-5; tentative D call: TRBD2 (5 bases). From germline, CDR1 is SEHNR and CDR2 FQNEAQ (reference sequence). V was shortened by 0 bases and J by 9 bases, with 8 bases between the two germline ends. The length of the CDR3 is 12 residues. The CDR3 DNA is TGTGCCAGCAGCTTAGCGGCGGAGGCCCAGTACTTC. Protein: CASSLAAEAQYF.

The V and J genes are TRBV7-9 and TRBJ1-1; 9 bases are shared with TRBD1. Germline-derived CDR1 and CDR2 are SEHNR and FQNEAQ (reference sequence). Germline trimming cut 4 bases from V and 8 bases from J; bases unmatched to any gene: 8. The CDR3 runs 14 residues. The CDR3: CASSSQGAVQEAFF. The CDR3 DNA follows: TGTGCCAGCAGCTCACAGGGGGCCGTTCAAGAAGCTTTCTTT.

This clonotype appeared a few times. The chain links TRBV28 to TRBJ2-4, with no clear D. Looked up from germline, CDR1 is MDHEN and CDR2 is SYDVKM. With 6 bases removed from V and 0 bases from J, the gap between germline ends came to 6 bases. The CDR3 is 13 amino acids. The CDR3, as DNA: TGTGCCAGCAGAAGACTAGCCAAAAACATTCAGTACTTC. It translates to CASRRLAKNIQYF.

J is TRBJ2-1 and V is TRBV24-1; D is unresolved. This CDR3 region has 13 residues. Germline loops: CDR1 KGHDR, CDR2 SFDVKD. Trimming removed 6 bases from V and 1 base from J, with 6 bases in between. The chain's CDR3 is CATSTESYNEQFF. The CDR3 DNA follows: TGTGCCACCAGTACCGAGTCCTACAATGAGCAGTTCTTC.

The table lists this clonotype with a few counts. This chain joins TRBV5-1 and TRBJ2-3, with 8 bases fitting TRBD2. CDR1 and CDR2 (germline): SGHRS, YFSETQ. V gave up 0 bases and J gave up 5 bases; unmatched junction bases: 8. The CDR3 runs to 16 residues. The CDR3 here is CASSLARSGREDTQYF. The CDR3 DNA sequence: TGCGCCAGCAGCTTGGCGCGGAGCGGGAGAGAAGATACGCAGTATTTT.

The sample holds a few counts of this clonotype. J is TRBJ1-5 and V is TRBV2; D gene ambiguous. The V and J ends lost 5 bases and 3 bases respectively, with 11 bases between them. Germline assignment: CDR1 SNHLY and CDR2 FYNNEI. This CDR3 spans 14 amino acids. Here the CDR3 DNA reads TGTGCCAGCAGTATCACGGTCCTCAATCAGCCCCAGCATTTT. Amino acids: CASSITVLNQPQHF.